Below, 12 T cell receptor beta chains from the same sample are listed, as sequenced in a study of early T cells in non-severe SARS-CoV-2 infection. Each CDR3 protein is one row after TCRdb ran MiXCR on the 5' RACE reads. Among some 61,000 distinct CDR3 sequences listed, about 13% were seen once. Sequenced: whole blood. These receptors were taken from an adult who was a healthcare worker with PCR-confirmed SARS-CoV-2 infection or an uninfected control (not recorded which).

CDR3 nucleotide sequence: TGCGCCAGCAGCCAAGATCACGGGCTCGCTGCCGAGCAGTACTTC. It yields the protein CASSQDHGLAAEQYF. The chain is built from TRBV4-1 and TRBJ2-7; no clear D gene. Trimming left V 0 bases short and J 6 bases short, with 15 bases between. The length of the CDR3 is 15 residues. Per the germline V gene, CDR1 is MGHRA and CDR2 is YSYEKL.

This clonotype was detected a few times. The V and J genes are TRBV29-1 and TRBJ2-2; D remains unclear. The CDR3 totals 14 residues. V dropped 2 bases and J dropped 0 bases, with 7 bases sitting between them. In germline, CDR1 is SQVTM, CDR2 ANQGSEA. The CDR3 coding sequence is TGCAGCGTTGAACGGCCCCCGAACACCGGGGAGCTGTTTTTT. Translating gives CSVERPPNTGELFF.

The chain couples TRBV4-3 to TRBJ1-3, with D perhaps matching TRBD1 (6 bases). Trimming removed 0 bases at V and 2 bases at J, with 8 bases between. Germline CDR1 and CDR2: LGHNA and YSLEER. The CDR3 runs 15 residues. CDR3 DNA sequence: TGCGCCAGCAGCCAAGACAGGGGTACTGGAAACACCATATATTTT. This encodes CASSQDRGTGNTIYF.

The chain has TRBV6-6 and TRBJ2-7, with no clear D. The V gene's germline CDR1 is MNHNY and CDR2 SVGAGI (reference sequence). There are 11 residues in the CDR3. The V end lost 7 bases, the J end lost 3 bases, and 7 bases lay between the germline ends. The CDR3 sequence: CASTNRYEQYF. In DNA form, the CDR3 reads TGTGCCAGCACCAACCGCTACGAGCAGTACTTC.

The table lists this clonotype with many counts. The chain has TRBV12-3 or TRBV12-4 and TRBJ2-6; D is uncertain. V was clipped by 7 bases and J by 3 bases, with 16 bases between them. This CDR3 contains 16 residues. The CDR3 reads CASTPSVGSGANVLTF. For the CDR3, the DNA is TGTGCCAGCACCCCCTCCGTAGGAAGTGGGGCCAACGTCCTGACTTTC.

This clonotype was observed a handful of times. The gene calls are TRBV6-2 or TRBV6-3 and TRBJ2-3; the D is unclear. CDR3 length: 14 residues. Germline CDR1 reads MNHEY; CDR2 reads SVGEGT. V gave up 6 bases and J gave up 2 bases, with 12 bases separating them. This chain's CDR3 is CASRPRRNTDTQYF. In DNA, the CDR3 is TGTGCCAGCAGGCCCCGGCGAAACACAGATACGCAGTATTTT.

This clonotype was observed a few times. V is TRBV6-2 or TRBV6-3 and J is TRBJ2-5; D gene uncertain. The germline CDR1 and CDR2 sequences are MNHEY and SVGEGT. The CDR3 runs 12 residues. V lost 9 bases and J lost 1, with 9 bases in between. CDR3 residues: CASKRSQETQYF. The CDR3 bases are TGTGCCAGTAAACGATCCCAAGAGACCCAGTACTTC.

This clonotype turned up a few times. This chain links TRBV20-1 with TRBJ2-7; tentative D call: TRBD2 (6 bases). The CDR3 extends over 17 amino acids. Looked up from germline, CDR1 is DFQATT and CDR2 is SNEGSKA (reference sequence). The germline V and J ends were trimmed by 0 bases and 7 bases, with 25 bases remaining between them. CDR3 DNA: TGCAGTGCTAGAGATTTGGTTACGGTCGGGAGCGCTGGGGAGCAGTACTTC. Protein: CSARDLVTVGSAGEQYF.

The V gene is TRBV29-1, the J gene TRBJ2-5, with no clear D. CDR1 is SQVTM and CDR2 is ANQGSEA in the germline V gene. V was shortened by 6 bases and J by 5 bases, with 19 bases between the two germline ends. CDR3 length equals 14 residues. The CDR3 sequence: CSVGKFTALETQYF. The CDR3 DNA reads as TGCAGCGTAGGTAAATTCACGGCCCTCGAGACCCAGTACTTC. Based on the CDR3 plus reference TRBV29-1 and TRBJ2-5, the full variable domain is SAVISQKPSRDICQRGTSLTIQCQVDSQVTMMFWYRQQPGQSLTLIATANQGSEATYESGFVIDKFPISRPNLTFSTLTVSNMSPEDSSIYLCSVGKFTALETQYFGPGTRLLVL.

In its sample, this clonotype was seen many times. The J gene is TRBJ2-1, the V gene TRBV12-3 or TRBV12-4; 7 nucleotides match TRBD2. The V segment lost 4 bases and the J segment 7 bases; nucleotides outside the gene matches: 13. This CDR3 is 16 amino acids long. This chain's CDR3 is CASSSTRRGSRNEQFF. In DNA form, the CDR3 reads TGTGCCAGCAGTTCAACCCGACGCGGGAGTAGGAATGAGCAGTTCTTC.

This clonotype was detected only a few times. The chain is built from TRBV28 and TRBJ1-5; no clear D gene. Germline-derived CDR1 and CDR2 are MDHEN and SYDVKM. Trimming removed 5 bases at V and 8 bases at J, with 13 bases between. The CDR3 covers 13 residues. The CDR3 region is CASSGRLGEPQHF. As DNA, the CDR3 is TGTGCCAGCAGTGGACGGCTTGGGGAGCCCCAGCATTTT.

In its sample, this clonotype was seen a few times. The V call is TRBV10-2, the J call TRBJ2-2, with 8 bases aligning to TRBD1. CDR1 and CDR2 from the germline V gene are WSHSY and SAAADI. This CDR3 spans 17 amino acids. Trimming cost V 6 bases and J 12 bases; bases outside gene matches: 21. CDR3 protein: CASRGSERQGLRGKLFF. The CDR3 nucleotides are TGCGCCAGCAGAGGTTCAGAGAGACAGGGGTTGCGAGGGAAGCTGTTTTTT.